A selection of T cell receptor beta chains follows, all from one sample in a study of Graves' ophthalmopathy and Graves' hyperthyroidism. One entry per CDR3 protein results from TCRdb running MiXCR on the multiplex PCR reads. The data contain hundreds of thousands of distinct CDR3 sequences, roughly 41% of them singletons. Input material: peripheral blood. The receptor source for this set is an adult man with Graves' ophthalmopathy. CDR3s include the opening cysteine and the closing phenylalanine or tryptophan. A D gene is named only where the DNA matches it firmly. A row's size may be missing; if present it is once, few, many or a size class.

>.|.|TRBJ2-2|11|TRBV7-6
TGTGCCAGGGAGACAACCGGGGAGCTGTTTTTT
CARETTGELFF
>.|many|TRBJ2-5|13|TRBV9
TGTGCCAGCAGCATCTCGATTGGGGAGACCCAGTACTTC
CASSISIGETQYF
>TRBD1|.|TRBJ1-2|13|TRBV19
TGTGCCAGTAGTATGGGGACAGGGGATTGGGCGACCTTC
CASSMGTGDWATF
>.|.|TRBJ1-1|12|TRBV10-3
TGTGCCATCAGTAACGGACTGTCTGAAGCTTTCTTT
CAISNGLSEAFF
>.|many|TRBJ1-1|12|TRBV29-1
TGCAGCGTTTCCGGGACGTACCCTGAAGCTTTCTTT
CSVSGTYPEAFF
>.|many|TRBJ1-4|14|TRBV12-5
TGTGCTAGTGGTTCGATGACGGAAAGAGGAAAACTGTTTTTT
CASGSMTERGKLFF
>.|.|TRBJ1-2|11|TRBV7-3
TGTGCCAGCACCTCAGGGTTTGGCTACACCTTC
CASTSGFGYTF
>.|.|TRBJ1-1|22|TRBV25-1
.
CASGTGTKTYEQYFGPGTEAFF
>.|.|TRBJ2-2|15|TRBV11-3
TGTACCAGCAGCTTAGGGACTTCCTACACCGGGGAGCTGTTTTTT
CTSSLGTSYTGELFF
>.|many|TRBJ2-5|12|TRBV7-9
TGTGCCAGCAGCTTCGGGCAAGAGACCCAGTACTTC
CASSFGQETQYF
>.|.|TRBJ1-1|10|TRBV29-1
TGCAGCGTTGAAGAGGGTGGGACTTTCTTT
CSVEEGGTFF
>TRBD1|.|TRBJ1-1|18|TRBV9
TGTGCCAGCAGCTTAGGTGGGGGGGCAGGGGGCAGTCTAACTGAAGCTTTCTTT
CASSLGGGAGGSLTEAFF
>TRBD1|few|TRBJ1-5|13|TRBV12-3/TRBV12-4
TGTGCCAGCAGTACAGGGGGCTTTCAGCCCCAGCATTTT
CASSTGGFQPQHF
>.|.|TRBJ1-1|14|TRBV15
TGTGCCACCAGCAAACAGGAAGGAACCACTGAAGCTTTCTTT
CATSKQEGTTEAFF
>.|.|TRBJ1-1|16|TRBV5-4
TGTGCCAGCAGCTTGGGACCACAGATCATGAACACTGAAGCTTTCTTT
CASSLGPQIMNTEAFF
>TRBD1|few|TRBJ2-2|13|TRBV11-3
TGTGCCCAGGGGGACAGGGTCACCGGGGAGCTGTTTTTT
CAQGDRVTGELFF
>.|few|TRBJ2-2|15|TRBV7-3
TGTGCCAGCAGCTTAGTAAGCGGCCCCACCGGGGAGCTGTTTTTT
CASSLVSGPTGELFF
>TRBD1|many|TRBJ1-5|15|TRBV10-3
TGTGCCATCAGTGAGGCAGGACAGGGGAATCAGCCCCAGCATTTT
CAISEAGQGNQPQHF
>TRBD2|few|TRBJ2-5|15|TRBV4-1
TGCGCCAGCAGCCAAGCTAGCGGGGGGGCAGAGACCCAGTACTTC
CASSQASGGAETQYF
>.|few|TRBJ2-7|14|TRBV12-3/TRBV12-4
TGTGCCAGCACCCCTCGGCCCGAAACCTACGAGCAGTACTTC
CASTPRPETYEQYF
>TRBD1|.|TRBJ1-5|14|TRBV10-3
TGTGCCATCAGGGGACAGGTTAGCAATCAGCCCCAGCATTTT
CAIRGQVSNQPQHF
>.|.|TRBJ1-6|16|TRBV10-3
TGTGCCATCAGTGAGTCGACGGGGGGTCTAGGGTCACCCCTCCACTTT
CAISESTGGLGSPLHF
>.|many|TRBJ2-7|14|TRBV15
TGTGCCACCAGCAGGGAAACAGGGAAGGACGAGCAGTACTTC
CATSRETGKDEQYF
>TRBD1|.|TRBJ2-5|13|TRBV15
TGTGCCGCGGGGACAGGGGGCCAAGAGACCCAGTACTTC
CAAGTGGQETQYF
>.|.|TRBJ2-6|17|TRBV4-1
TGCGCCAGCAGCCCCCGACAGGACCTCTCTGGGGCCAACGTCCTGACTTTC
CASSPRQDLSGANVLTF
>TRBD1|.|TRBJ2-7|13|TRBV2
TGTGCCAGCAGTTGGGAAGGGACAGGATTTAAGAACTTC
CASSWEGTGFKNF
>.|many|TRBJ1-6|15|TRBV2
TGTGCCAGCAACCTCTCGCGGGGTACAGGGACACCCCTCCACTTT
CASNLSRGTGTPLHF
>.|.|TRBJ1-1|14|TRBV5-1
TGCGCCAGCAGCCCAGGGATATTGAACACTGAAGCTTTCTTT
CASSPGILNTEAFF
>.|many|TRBJ1-1|12|TRBV10-3
TGTGCCATTGGGCAGGGAGGGCCCGAAGCTTTCTTT
CAIGQGGPEAFF
>.|.|TRBJ2-2|19|TRBV12-3/TRBV12-4
TGTGCCAGCAAGGGTTTCGAGGGGAGGGGGGCGTCGAACACCGGGGAGCTGTTTTTT
CASKGFEGRGASNTGELFF
>.|many|TRBJ1-5|13|TRBV20-1
TGCAGTGCTACTGCTCAGCCGGATCAGCCCCAGCATTTT
CSATAQPDQPQHF
>TRBD2|many|TRBJ2-7|15|TRBV15
TGTGCCACCAGCAAAGGGAGGGCCATTACCTACGAGCAGTACTTC
CATSKGRAITYEQYF
>TRBD1|many|TRBJ1-6|16|TRBV19
TGTGCCAGTGGCGGGACAGGGGGTTCCTATAATTCACCCCTCCACTTT
CASGGTGGSYNSPLHF
>.|.|TRBJ2-7|15|TRBV10-3
TGTGCCATCGCGCAGGGGGGTTCCGGGACATACGAGCAGTACTTC
CAIAQGGSGTYEQYF
>.|many|TRBJ1-2|15|TRBV7-8
TGTGCCAGCAGATTATCCACCGCGGGGACCGGTGGCTACACCTTC
CASRLSTAGTGGYTF
>.|many|TRBJ1-2|14|TRBV29-1
TGCAGCGTTGAAAGAGGGCAGTCAAACTATGGCTACACCTTC
CSVERGQSNYGYTF
>.|many|TRBJ1-1|13|TRBV9
TGTGCCAGCAGCGTAGATGGGAACACTGAAGCTTTCTTT
CASSVDGNTEAFF
>.|few|TRBJ2-5|14|TRBV6-6
TGTGCCAGCACTACCTCCGTTGGGGGGGAGACCCAGTACTTC
CASTTSVGGETQYF
>.|.|TRBJ1-5|12|TRBV2
TGTGCCAGCAGGCAAAACAATCAGCCCCAGCATTTT
CASRQNNQPQHF
>TRBD1|once|TRBJ1-2|15|TRBV24-1
TGTGCCACCAGTGATTCGGGACAGGGAAGCTATGGCTACACCTTC
CATSDSGQGSYGYTF
>TRBD2|few|TRBJ2-5|16|TRBV6-6
TGTGCCAGCAGTTACTTGGCGGGGGAGGTAGGAGAGACCCAGTACTTC
CASSYLAGEVGETQYF
>.|many|TRBJ1-2|12|TRBV10-3
TGTGCCATCAGTGGACGTGAGAATGGCTACACCTTC
CAISGRENGYTF
>.|.|TRBJ1-1|12|TRBV30
TGTGCCTGGAGTTTGCCGGGCACTGAAGCTTTCTTT
CAWSLPGTEAFF
>.|many|TRBJ2-5|17|TRBV7-9
TGTGCCAGCAGCTTAATCGGTTTGGTAGGGGGAGCGGAGACCCAGTACTTC
CASSLIGLVGGAETQYF